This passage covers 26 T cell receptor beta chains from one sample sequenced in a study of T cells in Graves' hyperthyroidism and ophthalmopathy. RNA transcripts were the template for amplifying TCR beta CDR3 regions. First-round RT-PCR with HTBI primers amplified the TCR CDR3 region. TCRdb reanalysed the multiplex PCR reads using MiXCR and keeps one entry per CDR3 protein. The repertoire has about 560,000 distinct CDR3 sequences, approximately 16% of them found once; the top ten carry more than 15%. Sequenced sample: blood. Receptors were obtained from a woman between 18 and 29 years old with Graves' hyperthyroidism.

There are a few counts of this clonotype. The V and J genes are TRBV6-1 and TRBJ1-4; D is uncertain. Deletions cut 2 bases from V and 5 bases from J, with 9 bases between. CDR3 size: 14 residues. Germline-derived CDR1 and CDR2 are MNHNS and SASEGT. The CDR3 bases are TGTGCCAGCAGTGAACACAGCATGAATGAAAAACTGTTTTTT. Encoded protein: CASSEHSMNEKLFF.

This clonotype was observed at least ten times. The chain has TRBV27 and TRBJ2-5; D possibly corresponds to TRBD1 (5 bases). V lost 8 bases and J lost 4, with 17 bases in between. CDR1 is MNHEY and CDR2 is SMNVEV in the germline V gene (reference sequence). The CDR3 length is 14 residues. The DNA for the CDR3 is TGTGCCAGCTGTCGTCCAGGGTTTGGAGAGACCCAGTACTTC. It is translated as CASCRPGFGETQYF.

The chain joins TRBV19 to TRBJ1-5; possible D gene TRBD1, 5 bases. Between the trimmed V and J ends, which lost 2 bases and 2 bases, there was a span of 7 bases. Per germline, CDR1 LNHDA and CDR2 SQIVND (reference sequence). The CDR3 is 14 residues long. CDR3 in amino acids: CASSIQGRNQPQHF. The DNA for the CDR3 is TGTGCCAGTAGTATACAGGGCCGCAATCAGCCCCAGCATTTT.

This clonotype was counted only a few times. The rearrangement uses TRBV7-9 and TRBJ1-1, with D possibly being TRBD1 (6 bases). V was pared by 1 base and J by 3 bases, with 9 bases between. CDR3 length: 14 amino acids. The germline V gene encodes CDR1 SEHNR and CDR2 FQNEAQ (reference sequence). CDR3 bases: TGTGCCAGCAGCTTAGAGGGGGTGTACACTGAAGCTTTCTTT. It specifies CASSLEGVYTEAFF. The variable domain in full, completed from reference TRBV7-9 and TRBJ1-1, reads DTGVSQNPRHKITKRGQNVTFRCDPISEHNRLYWYRQTLGQGPEFLTYFQNEAQLEKSRLLSDRFSAERPKGSFSTLEIQRTEQGDSAMYLCASSLEGVYTEAFFGQGTRLTVV.

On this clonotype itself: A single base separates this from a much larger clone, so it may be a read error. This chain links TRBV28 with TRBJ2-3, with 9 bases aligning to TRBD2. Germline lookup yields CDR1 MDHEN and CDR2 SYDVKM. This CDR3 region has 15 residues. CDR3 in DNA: TGTGCCGGCAGTTGGGGCGGGAGGGCAACGGATACGCAGTATTTT. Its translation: CAGSWGGRATDTQYF.

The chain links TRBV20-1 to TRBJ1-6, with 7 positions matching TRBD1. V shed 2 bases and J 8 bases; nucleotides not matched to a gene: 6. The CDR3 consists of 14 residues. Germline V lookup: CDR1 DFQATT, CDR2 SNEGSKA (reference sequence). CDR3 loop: CSARRQGSYSPLHF. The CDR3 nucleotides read TGCAGTGCTAGAAGACAGGGTTCATATTCACCCCTCCACTTT.

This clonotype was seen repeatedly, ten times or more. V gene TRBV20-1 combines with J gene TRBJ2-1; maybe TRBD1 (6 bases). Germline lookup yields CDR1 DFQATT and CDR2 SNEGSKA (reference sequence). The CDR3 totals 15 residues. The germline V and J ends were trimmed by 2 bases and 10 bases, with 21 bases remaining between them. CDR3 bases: TGCAGTGCTAGATACCGATTGCAGGGGCCGGGAGAGCAGTTCTTC. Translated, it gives CSARYRLQGPGEQFF.

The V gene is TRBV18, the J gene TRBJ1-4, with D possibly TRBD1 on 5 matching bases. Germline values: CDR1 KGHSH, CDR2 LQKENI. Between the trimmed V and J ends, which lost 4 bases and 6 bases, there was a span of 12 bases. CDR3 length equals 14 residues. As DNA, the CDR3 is TGTGCCAGCTCACTGGGGACCCCGGATGAAAAACTGTTTTTT. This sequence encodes CASSLGTPDEKLFF.

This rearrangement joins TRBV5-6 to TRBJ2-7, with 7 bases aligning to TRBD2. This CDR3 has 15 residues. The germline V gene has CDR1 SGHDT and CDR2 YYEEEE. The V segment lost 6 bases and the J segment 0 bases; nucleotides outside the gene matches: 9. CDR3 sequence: CASTASGPYSYEQYF. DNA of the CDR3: TGTGCCAGCACCGCTAGCGGACCCTACTCCTACGAGCAGTACTTC. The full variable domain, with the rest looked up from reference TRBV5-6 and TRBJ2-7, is DAGVTQSPTHLIKTRGQQVTLRCSPKSGHDTVSWYQQALGQGPQFIFQYYEEEERQRGNFPDRFSGHQFPNYSSELNVNALLLGDSALYLCASTASGPYSYEQYFGPGTRLTVT.

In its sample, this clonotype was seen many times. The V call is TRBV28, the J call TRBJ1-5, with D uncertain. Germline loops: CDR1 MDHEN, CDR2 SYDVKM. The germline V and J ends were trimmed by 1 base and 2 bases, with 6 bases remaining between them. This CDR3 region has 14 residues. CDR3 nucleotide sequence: TGTGCCAGCAGTTTATCGCCCGGCAATCAGCCCCAGCATTTT. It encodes CASSLSPGNQPQHF. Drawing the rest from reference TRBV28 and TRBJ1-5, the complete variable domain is DVKVTQSSRYLVKRTGEKVFLECVQDMDHENMFWYRQDPGLGLRLIYFSYDVKMKEKGDIPEGYSVSREKKERFSLILESASTNQTSMYLCASSLSPGNQPQHFGDGTRLSIL.

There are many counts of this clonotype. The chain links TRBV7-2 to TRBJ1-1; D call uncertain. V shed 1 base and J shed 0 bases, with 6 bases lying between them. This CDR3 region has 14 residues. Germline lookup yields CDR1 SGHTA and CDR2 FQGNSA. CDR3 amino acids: CASSLDGMNTEAFF. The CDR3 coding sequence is TGTGCCAGCAGCTTAGACGGGATGAACACTGAAGCTTTCTTT.

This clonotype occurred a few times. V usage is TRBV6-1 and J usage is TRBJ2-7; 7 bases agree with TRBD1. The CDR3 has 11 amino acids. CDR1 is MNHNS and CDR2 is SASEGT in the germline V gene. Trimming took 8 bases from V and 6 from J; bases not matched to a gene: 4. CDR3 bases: TGTGCCAGCTCGACAGGGATCGAGCAGTACTTC. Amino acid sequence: CASSTGIEQYF.

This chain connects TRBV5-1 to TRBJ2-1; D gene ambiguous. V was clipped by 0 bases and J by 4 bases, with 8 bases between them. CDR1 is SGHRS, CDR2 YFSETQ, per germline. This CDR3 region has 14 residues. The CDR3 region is CASSLAPGYNEQFF. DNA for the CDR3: TGCGCCAGCAGCTTGGCGCCGGGTTACAATGAGCAGTTCTTC. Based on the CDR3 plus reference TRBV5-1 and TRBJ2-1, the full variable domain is KAGVTQTPRYLIKTRGQQVTLSCSPISGHRSVSWYQQTPGQGLQFLFEYFSETQRNKGNFPGRFSGRQFSNSRSEMNVSTLELGDSALYLCASSLAPGYNEQFFGPGTRLTVL.

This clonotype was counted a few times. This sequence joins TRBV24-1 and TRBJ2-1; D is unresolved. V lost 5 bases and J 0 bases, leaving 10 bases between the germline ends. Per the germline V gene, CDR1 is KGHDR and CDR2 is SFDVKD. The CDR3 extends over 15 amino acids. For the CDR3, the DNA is TGTGCCACCAGTGCGACCGATAGCTCCTACAATGAGCAGTTCTTC. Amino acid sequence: CATSATDSSYNEQFF.

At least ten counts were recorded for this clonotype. CDR3 amino acids: CATSMGGAAGYGYTF. The CDR3 DNA sequence: TGTGCCACCAGTATGGGGGGGGCTGCGGGCTATGGCTACACCTTC. This chain connects TRBV24-1 to TRBJ1-2; possibly TRBD1 for D (6 bases). Germline V gives CDR1 KGHDR, CDR2 SFDVKD. The V and J ends lost 6 bases and 4 bases respectively, with 17 bases between them. This CDR3 has 15 residues.

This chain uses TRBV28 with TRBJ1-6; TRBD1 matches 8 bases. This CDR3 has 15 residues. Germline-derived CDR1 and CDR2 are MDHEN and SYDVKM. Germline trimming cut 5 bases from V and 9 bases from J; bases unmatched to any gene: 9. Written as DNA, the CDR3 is TGTGCCAGCAGTGCCCCCAGGGGGCTCGGTTCACCCCTCCACTTT. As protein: CASSAPRGLGSPLHF.

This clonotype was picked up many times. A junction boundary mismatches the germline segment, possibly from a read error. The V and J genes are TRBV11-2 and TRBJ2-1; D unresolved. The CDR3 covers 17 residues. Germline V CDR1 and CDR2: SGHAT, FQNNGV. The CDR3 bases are TGTGCCAGCACTCATCTGGAACAACCTCAGACCTACACTGAGCAGTTCTTC. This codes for CASTHLEQPQTYTEQFF.

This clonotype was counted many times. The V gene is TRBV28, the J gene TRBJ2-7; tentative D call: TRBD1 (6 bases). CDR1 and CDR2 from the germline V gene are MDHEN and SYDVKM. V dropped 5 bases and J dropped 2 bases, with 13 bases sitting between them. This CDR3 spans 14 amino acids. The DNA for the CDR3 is TGTGCCAGCAGTGTACAGGACAGCACCTACGAGCAGTACTTC. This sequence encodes CASSVQDSTYEQYF.

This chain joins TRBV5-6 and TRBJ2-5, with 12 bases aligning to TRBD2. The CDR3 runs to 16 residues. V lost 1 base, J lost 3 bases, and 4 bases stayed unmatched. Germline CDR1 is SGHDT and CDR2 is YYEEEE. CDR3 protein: CASSLRASGREETQYF. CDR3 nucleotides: TGTGCCAGCAGCTTGCGGGCTAGCGGGAGGGAAGAGACCCAGTACTTC. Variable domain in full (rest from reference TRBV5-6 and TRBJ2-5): DAGVTQSPTHLIKTRGQQVTLRCSPKSGHDTVSWYQQALGQGPQFIFQYYEEEERQRGNFPDRFSGHQFPNYSSELNVNALLLGDSALYLCASSLRASGREETQYFGPGTRLLVL.

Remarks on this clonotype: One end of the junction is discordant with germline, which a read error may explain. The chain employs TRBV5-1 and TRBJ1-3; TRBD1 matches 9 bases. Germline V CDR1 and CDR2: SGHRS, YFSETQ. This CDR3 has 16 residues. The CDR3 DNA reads TGCGCCAGCAGTCGGACAGGGGCTATCTCTGGAAACACCAGATATTTT. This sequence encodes CASSRTGAISGNTRYF.

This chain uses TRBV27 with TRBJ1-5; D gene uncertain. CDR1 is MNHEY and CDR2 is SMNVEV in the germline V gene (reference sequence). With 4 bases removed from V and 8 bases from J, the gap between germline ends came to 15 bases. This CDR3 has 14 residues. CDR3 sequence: CASSSSWTGEPQHF. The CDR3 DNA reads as TGTGCCAGCAGTTCGAGTTGGACCGGAGAGCCCCAGCATTTT.

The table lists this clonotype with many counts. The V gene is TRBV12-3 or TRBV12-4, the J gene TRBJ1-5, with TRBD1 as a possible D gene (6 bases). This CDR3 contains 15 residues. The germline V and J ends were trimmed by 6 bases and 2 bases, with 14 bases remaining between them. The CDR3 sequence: CASSAQGGGNQPQHF. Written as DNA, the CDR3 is TGTGCCAGCAGCGCACAGGGAGGAGGCAATCAGCCCCAGCATTTT.

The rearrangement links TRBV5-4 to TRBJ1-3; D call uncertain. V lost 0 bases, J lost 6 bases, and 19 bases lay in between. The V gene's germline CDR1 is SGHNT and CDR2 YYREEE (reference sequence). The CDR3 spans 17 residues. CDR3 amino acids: CASSLDPGGRGENTIYF. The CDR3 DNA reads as TGTGCCAGCAGCTTGGATCCGGGAGGGCGGGGAGAAAACACCATATATTTT.

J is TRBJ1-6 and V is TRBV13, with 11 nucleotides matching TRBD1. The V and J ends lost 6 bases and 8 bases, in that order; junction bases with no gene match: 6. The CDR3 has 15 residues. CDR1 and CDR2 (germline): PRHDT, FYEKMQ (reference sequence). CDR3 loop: CASSGDRGTDSPLHF. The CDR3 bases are TGTGCCAGCAGTGGGGACAGGGGGACGGATTCACCCCTCCACTTT. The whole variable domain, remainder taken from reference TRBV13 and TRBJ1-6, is AAGVIQSPRHLIKEKRETATLKCYPIPRHDTVYWYQQGPGQDPQFLISFYEKMQSDKGSIPDRFSAQQFSDYHSELNMSSLELGDSALYFCASSGDRGTDSPLHFGNGTRLTVT.

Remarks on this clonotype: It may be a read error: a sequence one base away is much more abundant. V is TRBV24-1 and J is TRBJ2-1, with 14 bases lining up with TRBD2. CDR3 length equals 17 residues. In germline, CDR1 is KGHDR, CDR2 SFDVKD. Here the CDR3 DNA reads TGTGCCACCAGTGGACTAGCGGGAGGGAACTCCTACAATGGGCAGTTCTTC. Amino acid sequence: CATSGLAGGNSYNGQFF.

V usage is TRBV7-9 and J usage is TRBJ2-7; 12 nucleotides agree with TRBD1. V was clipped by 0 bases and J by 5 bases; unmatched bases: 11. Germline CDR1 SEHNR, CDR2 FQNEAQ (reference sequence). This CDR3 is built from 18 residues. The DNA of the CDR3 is TGTGCCAGCAGCTTAGCCCTCCCGGGACAGGGGGCAACGAACGAGCAGTACTTC. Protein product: CASSLALPGQGATNEQYF.